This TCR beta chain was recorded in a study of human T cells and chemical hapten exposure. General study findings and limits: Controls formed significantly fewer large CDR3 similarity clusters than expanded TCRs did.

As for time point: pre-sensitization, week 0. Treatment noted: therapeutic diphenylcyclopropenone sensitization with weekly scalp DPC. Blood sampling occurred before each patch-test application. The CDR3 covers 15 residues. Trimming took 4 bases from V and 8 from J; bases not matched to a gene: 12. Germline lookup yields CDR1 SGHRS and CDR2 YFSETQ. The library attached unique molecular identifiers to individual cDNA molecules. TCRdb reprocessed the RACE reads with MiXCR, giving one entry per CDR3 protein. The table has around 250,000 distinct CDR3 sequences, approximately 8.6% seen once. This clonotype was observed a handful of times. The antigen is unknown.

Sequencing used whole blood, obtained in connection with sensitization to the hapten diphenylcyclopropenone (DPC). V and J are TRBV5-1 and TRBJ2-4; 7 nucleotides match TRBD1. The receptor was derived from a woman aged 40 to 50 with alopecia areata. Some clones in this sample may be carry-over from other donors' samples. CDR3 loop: CASSPLTGRIDIQYF. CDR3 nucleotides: TGCGCCAGCAGCCCTTTGACAGGGCGTATAGACATTCAGTACTTC.